Ten or more counts support the clone carrying this T cell receptor beta chain. No antigen is known for it. This sample was taken from a study of CD8+CD57+ T cells in acquired aplastic anemia. Study at large: Quantities of DNA derived from sorted CD4+ and CD8+ cells averaged approximately 3.5 ug.

The length of the CDR3 is 14 residues. V lost 6 bases and J 4 bases, leaving 15 bases between the germline ends. Genomic DNA, serving as template, underwent TCR beta VDJ and CDR3 profiling. TCRdb itself ran the reads through MiXCR, one entry per CDR3 protein. The sample yields about 190,000 distinct CDR3 sequences, around 59% seen once. Study-level results: Simpson's diversity of CD8+ cells was not significantly different in patients compared with controls.

Sequenced input: sorted CD4+, CD8+, or CD8+CD57+ T cells (not recorded which) from PBMCs. This TCR derives from a human donor in good health, serving as a control. The chain couples TRBV12-3 or TRBV12-4 to TRBJ1-2; weak D call: TRBD1 (6 bases). In nucleotides, the CDR3 is TGTGCCAGCAGAACTTCAGGGGCCCTCTATGGCTACACCTTC. It yields the protein CASRTSGALYGYTF.